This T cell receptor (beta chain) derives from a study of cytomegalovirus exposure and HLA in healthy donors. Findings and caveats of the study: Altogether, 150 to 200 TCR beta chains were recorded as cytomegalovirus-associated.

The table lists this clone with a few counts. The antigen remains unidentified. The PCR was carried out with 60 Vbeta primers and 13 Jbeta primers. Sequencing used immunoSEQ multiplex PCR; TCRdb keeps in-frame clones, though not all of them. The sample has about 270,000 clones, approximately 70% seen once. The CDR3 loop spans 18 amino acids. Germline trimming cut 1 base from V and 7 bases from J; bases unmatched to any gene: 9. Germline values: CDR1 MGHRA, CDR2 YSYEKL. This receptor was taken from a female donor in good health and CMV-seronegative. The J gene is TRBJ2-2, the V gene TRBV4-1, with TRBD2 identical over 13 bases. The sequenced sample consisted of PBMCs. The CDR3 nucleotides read TGCGCCAGCAGCCAAGTCCCGGGACTAGCGGGGCTCGGCGGGGAGCTGTTTTTT. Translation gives CASSQVPGLAGLGGELFF.